Below, 29 T cell receptor beta chains from the same sample are listed, as sequenced in a study of graft-versus-host responses after intestinal transplantation. Tissue from the graft was processed to free its intraepithelial and lamina propria lymphocytes. The method was immunoSEQ multiplex PCR; TCRdb's version includes in-frame clones alone and lacks a portion of them. The repertoire holds under 7,000 clones, with approximately 69% as singletons. Sequencing was performed on ileum tissue, taken almost 310 days after intestinal transplant. Receptor source: a human patient who received an intestinal transplant, so some T cells may come from the graft donor.

This sequence joins TRBV11-2 and TRBJ2-7; 10 nucleotides align to TRBD1. The CDR3 length is 14 residues. The ends lost 4 bases at V and 6 bases at J; junction bases unmatched: 6. Germline CDR1 reads SGHAT; CDR2 reads FQNNGV. This CDR3 is CASSSTGGYGEQYF. CDR3 DNA sequence: TGTGCCAGCAGCTCGACAGGGGGCTACGGCGAGCAGTACTTC.

V gene TRBV10-1 combines with J gene TRBJ2-1; TRBD2 aligns across 9 bases. V trimming: 0 bases; J trimming: 11 bases; junction bases outside the gene matches: 8. This CDR3 is built from 15 residues. Germline CDR1 is WNHNN and CDR2 is SYGVQD (reference sequence). CDR3 sequence reads: CASSESSGLAGKQFF. The CDR3 DNA reads as TGCGCCAGCAGTGAGTCGAGCGGTCTAGCGGGGAAGCAGTTCTTC.

The J gene is TRBJ2-7, the V gene TRBV9; 12 positions match TRBD2. Germline V gives CDR1 SGDLS, CDR2 YYNGEE. The CDR3 extends over 19 amino acids. The junction had 16 bases not matched to a gene; V was cut back by 4 bases and J by 2 bases. The CDR3 bases are TGTGCCAGCAGCTCTACCTTGGGTCTAGCGGGAGGGGCACCCTACGAGCAGTACTTC. Amino acid sequence: CASSSTLGLAGGAPYEQYF.

This clone was counted between two and nine times. The genes are TRBV7-3 and TRBJ2-3; D possibly uses TRBD1 or TRBD2 (6 bases each). Germline CDR1 SGHTA, CDR2 FQGTGA. V was pared by 2 bases and J by 6 bases, with 12 bases between. The CDR3 totals 14 residues. CDR3 residues: CASSLGGGIDTQYF. The CDR3 region has the DNA TGTGCCAGCAGCTTAGGAGGGGGGATTGATACGCAGTATTTT.

This chain connects TRBV28 to TRBJ2-1; TRBD2 aligns across 9 bases. The CDR3 contains 17 residues. Germline V CDR1 and CDR2: MDHEN, SYDVKM. V lost 4 bases, J lost 8 bases, and 15 bases stayed unmatched. The DNA for the CDR3 is TGTGCCAGCAGTTCCCCAGGCGGGAGGGCCTTTTTGGATGAGCAGTTCTTC. Amino acids: CASSSPGGRAFLDEQFF. Looking up the rest from reference TRBV28 and TRBJ2-1 gives the full variable domain: DVKVTQSSRYLVKRTGEKVFLECVQDMDHENMFWYRQDPGLGLRLIYFSYDVKMKEKGDIPEGYSVSREKKERFSLILESASTNQTSMYLCASSSPGGRAFLDEQFFGPGTRLTVL.

The chain has TRBV19 and TRBJ2-1, with 10 bases lining up with TRBD2. CDR3 length: 14 amino acids. V dropped 9 bases and J dropped 5; count of bases not matched to a gene: 7. Germline values: CDR1 LNHDA, CDR2 SQIVND (reference sequence). The CDR3 loop is CASESGRVHNEQFF. The CDR3 nucleotides are TGTGCCAGCGAAAGCGGGAGGGTCCACAATGAGCAGTTCTTC.

There are a few counts of this clone. The rearrangement joins TRBV18 to TRBJ1-4; the match to TRBD1 covers 8 bases. V trimming: 3 bases; J trimming: 7 bases; junction bases outside the gene matches: 13. Germline CDR1 KGHSH, CDR2 LQKENI. This CDR3 is 17 amino acids long. The CDR3 nucleotides read TGTGCCAGCTCACCTTCCACAGGGGGAGGTGTCGGTGAAAAACTGTTTTTT. Protein product: CASSPSTGGGVGEKLFF.

The rearrangement links TRBV5-1 to TRBJ1-1; no clear D. Trimming pared 4 bases from V and 1 base from J, leaving 11 bases between. Germline lookup yields CDR1 SGHRS and CDR2 YFSETQ. The CDR3 sequence is 14 residues long. This CDR3 is CASSPQSWNTEAFF. The CDR3 DNA follows: TGCGCCAGCAGCCCACAGTCCTGGAACACTGAAGCTTTCTTT.

The rearrangement links TRBV5-8 to TRBJ2-1; 8 bases fit TRBD2. There are 16 residues in the CDR3. The V and J ends lost 0 bases and 10 bases, in that order; junction bases with no gene match: 12. The germline V gene encodes CDR1 SGHTS and CDR2 YDEGEE. The CDR3 nucleotides read TGTGCCAGCAGCTTGGACTTATCCAGCGGGAGAGGGGAGCAGTTCTTC. Protein: CASSLDLSSGRGEQFF.

The chain uses TRBV5-6 and TRBJ2-7; 9 bases line up with TRBD1. The CDR3 contains 14 residues. Germline V CDR1 and CDR2: SGHDT, YYEEEE. With V trimmed by 2 bases and J by 7 bases, 7 bases remained unmatched. CDR3 protein: CASSFSQGAREQYF. CDR3 sequence (DNA): TGTGCCAGCAGCTTCTCACAGGGGGCACGAGAGCAGTACTTC.

The V call is TRBV12-1, the J call TRBJ1-5. TRBV12-1 is a pseudogene. CDR3 length equals 15 residues. For the CDR3, the DNA is TGTGCCAGCAGACGTCCCGGACGGAACAATCAGCCCCAGCATTTT. This gives the protein CASRRPGRNNQPQHF.

The chain employs TRBV27 and TRBJ2-7; TRBD2 might be the D (6 bases). CDR1 MNHEY and CDR2 SMNVEV come from the germline V gene (reference sequence). Trimming took off 8 bases at V and 1 base at J, with 9 bases between the two ends. The CDR3 consists of 12 residues. This CDR3 is CASSAGSYEQYF. CDR3 sequence (DNA): TGTGCCAGCTCGGCGGGATCCTACGAGCAGTACTTC.

The V and J genes are TRBV30 and TRBJ2-4, with no clear D. The V gene lost 8 bases and the J gene lost 7 bases, with 9 bases spanning the gap. The germline CDR1 and CDR2 sequences are GTSNPN and SVGIG (reference sequence). The CDR3 extends over 10 amino acids. DNA of the CDR3: TGTGCCGTGGGCCCCAACATTCAGTACTTC. This encodes CAVGPNIQYF.

V gene TRBV27 combines with J gene TRBJ2-7, with a weak D call TRBD1 (6 bases). The CDR3 covers 14 residues. The V gene lost 0 bases and the J gene lost 3 bases, with 9 bases spanning the gap. Germline V gene sequence: CDR1 MNHEY, CDR2 SMNVEV (reference sequence). The CDR3 region is CASSLSGGVYEQYF. As DNA, the CDR3 is TGTGCCAGCAGTTTATCAGGGGGAGTCTACGAGCAGTACTTC.

The CDR3 loop is CASSFPTQVRKETQYF. For the CDR3, the DNA is TGCGCCAGCAGCTTTCCGACCCAGGTCAGGAAAGAGACCCAGTACTTC. This chain connects TRBV5-1 to TRBJ2-5; D unclear. The CDR3 extends over 16 amino acids. Trimming pared 2 bases from V and 3 bases from J, leaving 17 bases between. CDR1 is SGHRS and CDR2 is YFSETQ in the germline V gene.

V gene TRBV14 combines with J gene TRBJ1-2, with 9 nucleotides matching TRBD1. With V trimmed by 1 base and J by 3 bases, 0 bases remained unmatched. The CDR3 totals 14 residues. Germline values: CDR1 SGHDN, CDR2 FVKESK. CDR3 nucleotides: TGTGCCAGCAGCCAAGGACAGGGGGACTATGGCTACACCTTC. The encoded protein is CASSQGQGDYGYTF. Drawing the rest from reference TRBV14 and TRBJ1-2, the complete variable domain is EAGVTQFPSHSVIEKGQTVTLRCDPISGHDNLYWYRRVMGKEIKFLLHFVKESKQDESGMPNNRFLAERTGGTYSTLKVQPAELEDSGVYFCASSQGQGDYGYTFGSGTRLTVV.

V gene TRBV27 combines with J gene TRBJ1-4; D may be TRBD1 (6 bases). The germline V and J ends were trimmed by 7 bases and 4 bases, with 16 bases remaining between them. CDR1 is MNHEY, CDR2 SMNVEV, per germline (reference sequence). This CDR3 contains 15 residues. CDR3 protein: CASTKRQALNEKLFF. The CDR3, as DNA: TGTGCCAGCACCAAGAGACAGGCCCTTAATGAAAAACTGTTTTTT.

This clone was observed a handful of times. The chain carries TRBV7-9 and TRBJ2-7, with 10 bases aligning to TRBD2. Per germline, CDR1 SEHNR and CDR2 FQNEAQ (reference sequence). This CDR3 region has 14 residues. J was trimmed by 1 base and V by 10 bases; bases with no gene match: 7. This chain's CDR3 is CAIGRTSGSYEQYF. DNA for the CDR3: TGTGCCATAGGGCGGACTAGCGGTTCCTACGAGCAGTACTTC.

The chain is built from TRBV19 and TRBJ2-5; either TRBD1 or TRBD2 may fit D (7 bases each). CDR1 LNHDA and CDR2 SQIVND come from the germline V gene (reference sequence). This CDR3 region has 14 residues. The ends were cut back, 5 bases at V and 2 bases at J, with 12 bases in the middle. The CDR3 bases are TGTGCCAGTAGTCCAGGGGGGGGTCAAGAGACCCAGTACTTC. This codes for CASSPGGGQETQYF.

The chain combines TRBV19 with TRBJ2-5, with D tentatively TRBD1 or TRBD2 (5 bases each). The germline V and J ends were trimmed by 4 bases and 5 bases, with 14 bases remaining between them. Germline V CDR1 and CDR2: LNHDA, SQIVND (reference sequence). This CDR3 has 14 residues. The CDR3 loop reads CASSTPGLTETQYF. The CDR3 DNA reads TGTGCCAGTAGTACCCCGGGGCTAACTGAGACCCAGTACTTC.

The genes are TRBV11-2 and TRBJ2-7; D unclear. The CDR3 has 15 amino acids. V was cut by 5 bases and J by 0 bases, with 14 bases left in between. Germline V gene data show CDR1 as SGHAT and CDR2 as FQNNGV. The CDR3 DNA follows: TGTGCCAGCAGCCCTACGAAAGGCTTCTCCTACGAGCAGTACTTC. Translation: CASSPTKGFSYEQYF.

V and J are TRBV5-1 and TRBJ2-2; D gene unclear. V was clipped by 4 bases and J by 1 base, with 14 bases between them. The CDR3 runs to 16 residues. Germline V lookup: CDR1 SGHRS, CDR2 YFSETQ. In nucleotides, the CDR3 is TGCGCCAGCAGCGTCCGGCCAGGCGTGAACACCGGGGAGCTGTTTTTT. Translated: CASSVRPGVNTGELFF.

The J gene is TRBJ2-1, the V gene TRBV4-1, with TRBD2 matching over 13 bases. The CDR3 spans 17 residues. Trimming removed 1 base from V and 0 bases from J; junction bases left unmatched: 0. Looked up from germline, CDR1 is MGHRA and CDR2 is YSYEKL. CDR3 in amino acids: CASSQGTSGSSYNEQFF. The CDR3 DNA follows: TGCGCCAGCAGCCAAGGGACTAGCGGGAGCTCCTACAATGAGCAGTTCTTC.

The chain links TRBV4-1 to TRBJ2-3, with 9 bases that match TRBD2. CDR1 is MGHRA, CDR2 YSYEKL, per germline. This CDR3 is 20 amino acids long. V shed 4 bases and J 2 bases; nucleotides not matched to a gene: 19. This CDR3 is CASSLTGRSRLAGPTDTQYF. The CDR3 nucleotides are TGCGCCAGCAGCCTAACGGGGCGGTCTCGGCTAGCGGGACCCACAGATACGCAGTATTTT.

In this sample, this clone turned up once. This chain uses TRBV10-2 with TRBJ2-7; TRBD2 agrees at 12 bases. The V gene's germline CDR1 is WSHSY and CDR2 SAAADI. The V gene end was trimmed by 1 base and the J gene end by 5 bases; junction bases not matched to a gene: 0. The CDR3 sequence is 14 residues long. CDR3 protein: CASSEWTSGNEQYF. Written as DNA, the CDR3 is TGCGCCAGCAGTGAGTGGACTAGCGGGAACGAGCAGTACTTC.

The chain is built from TRBV28 and TRBJ1-5; a possible D gene is TRBD1 (6 bases). Germline-derived CDR1 and CDR2 are MDHEN and SYDVKM. Trimming shortened V by 6 bases and J by 6 bases, and 12 bases separated the two germline ends. The CDR3 is 13 residues long. The CDR3 sequence: CASRLTGIQPQHF. The CDR3 nucleotides read TGTGCCAGCAGGCTCACAGGGATTCAGCCCCAGCATTTT.

The chain recombines TRBV4-1 with TRBJ2-3; D might be TRBD2 (5 bases). Trimming cost V 0 bases and J 4 bases, with 11 bases left between them. This CDR3 has 15 residues. Germline CDR1 and CDR2: MGHRA and YSYEKL. The CDR3 DNA is TGCGCCAGCAGCCAAGATCGGGGAGTCTCAGATACGCAGTATTTT. This translates into CASSQDRGVSDTQYF.

This clone has only a few counts. The rearrangement uses TRBV30 and TRBJ1-2; D gene ambiguous. Germline loops: CDR1 GTSNPN, CDR2 SVGIG (reference sequence). V was trimmed by 0 bases and J by 3 bases, leaving 5 bases between them. The CDR3 is made up of 12 amino acids. In nucleotides, the CDR3 is TGTGCCTGGAGTGTAGGCGACTATGGCTACACCTTC. It translates to CAWSVGDYGYTF.

The chain recombines TRBV9 with TRBJ2-1; TRBD2 might be the D (5 bases). Trimming took off 1 base at V and 0 bases at J, with 5 bases between the two ends. From germline, CDR1 is SGDLS and CDR2 YYNGEE. CDR3 length: 14 residues. CDR3 in amino acids: CASSVLASYNEQFF. CDR3 nucleotides: TGTGCCAGCAGCGTACTAGCCTCCTACAATGAGCAGTTCTTC. Based on the CDR3 plus reference TRBV9 and TRBJ2-1, the full variable domain is DSGVTQTPKHLITATGQRVTLRCSPRSGDLSVYWYQQSLDQGLQFLIQYYNGEERAKGNILERFSAQQFPDLHSELNLSSLELGDSALYFCASSVLASYNEQFFGPGTRLTVL.